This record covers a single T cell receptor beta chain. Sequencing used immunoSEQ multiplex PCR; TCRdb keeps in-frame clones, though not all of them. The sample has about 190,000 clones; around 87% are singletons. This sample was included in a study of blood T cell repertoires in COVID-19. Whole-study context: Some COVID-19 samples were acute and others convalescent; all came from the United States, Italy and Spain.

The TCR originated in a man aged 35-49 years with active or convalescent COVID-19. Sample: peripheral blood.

CDR3 nucleotide sequence: TGTGCCAGCGGGGCGGGGGTCACCGGGGAGCTGTTTTTT. Its translation: CASGAGVTGELFF. The V gene is TRBV2, the J gene TRBJ2-2; 7 nucleotides line up with TRBD2. V was pared by 8 bases and J by 4 bases, with 4 bases of the junction left unmatched. Germline CDR1 and CDR2: SNHLY and FYNNEI. The CDR3 runs 13 residues.